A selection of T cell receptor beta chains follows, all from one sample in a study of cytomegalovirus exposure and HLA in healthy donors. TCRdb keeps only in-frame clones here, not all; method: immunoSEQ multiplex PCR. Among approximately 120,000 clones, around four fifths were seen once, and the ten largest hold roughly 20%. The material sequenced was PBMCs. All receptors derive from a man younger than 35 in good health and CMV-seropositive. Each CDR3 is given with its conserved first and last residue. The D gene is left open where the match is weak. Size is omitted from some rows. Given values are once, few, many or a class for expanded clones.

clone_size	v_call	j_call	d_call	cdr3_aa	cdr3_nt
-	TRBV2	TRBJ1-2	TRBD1	CASSEAPGGGGYTF	TGTGCCAGCAGTGAAGCACCAGGGGGCGGTGGCTACACCTTC
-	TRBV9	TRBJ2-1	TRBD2	CASSVWSGTDNEQFF	TGTGCCAGCAGCGTATGGAGCGGGACCGACAATGAGCAGTTCTTC
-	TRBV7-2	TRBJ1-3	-	CASSPLGPSGNTIYF	TGTGCCAGCAGCCCCCTGGGGCCATCTGGAAACACCATATATTTT
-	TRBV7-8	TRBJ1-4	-	CASSLVREAGEKLFF	TGTGCCAGCAGCTTAGTTAGGGAAGCGGGGGAAAAACTGTTTTTT
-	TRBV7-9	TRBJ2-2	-	CSSIQPEGGLFF	TGTTCCAGCATCCAACCGGAAGGGGGACTGTTTTTT
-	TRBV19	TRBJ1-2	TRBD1	CASGTGWFDGYTF	TGTGCCAGCGGGACAGGGTGGTTTGATGGCTACACCTTC
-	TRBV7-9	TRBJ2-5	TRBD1	CASSKGTGSRETQYF	TGTGCCAGCAGCAAAGGGACAGGGTCCAGGGAGACCCAGTACTTC
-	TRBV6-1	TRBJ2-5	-	CASGGFRDLETQYF	TGTGCCAGCGGGGGCTTTAGGGACCTAGAGACCCAGTACTTC
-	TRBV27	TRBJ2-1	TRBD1	CASRKQGVYYNEQFF	TGTGCCAGCAGAAAACAGGGGGTTTACTACAATGAGCAGTTCTTC
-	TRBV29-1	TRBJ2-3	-	CSAHGHLLTPDTQYF	TGCAGCGCCCACGGACATTTACTAACTCCAGATACGCAGTATTTT
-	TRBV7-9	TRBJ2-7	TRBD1	CASSQGGTGTYEQYF	TGTGCCAGCAGCCAGGGGGGGACAGGGACCTACGAGCAGTACTTC
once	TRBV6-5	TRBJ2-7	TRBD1	CASSSSRGTYEQYF	TGTGCCAGCAGTTCGTCCAGGGGGACCTACGAGCAGTACTTC
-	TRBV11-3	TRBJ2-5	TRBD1	CASSVTGGKTQYF	TGTGCCAGCAGTGTAACAGGGGGCAAGACCCAGTACTTC
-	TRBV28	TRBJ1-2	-	CASSSGLPGTVAF	TGTGCCAGCAGTTCGGGACTGCCGGGGACCGTCGCCTTC
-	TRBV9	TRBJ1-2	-	CASSVAEGPINYGYTF	TGTGCCAGCAGCGTAGCCGAGGGCCCGATTAACTATGGCTACACCTTC
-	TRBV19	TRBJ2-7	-	CASSISVRSYEQYF	TGTGCCAGTAGTATATCGGTCCGGTCTTACGAGCAGTACTTC
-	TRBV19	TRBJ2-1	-	CASSIATEQFF	TGTGCCAGTAGTATAGCGACAGAGCAGTTCTTC
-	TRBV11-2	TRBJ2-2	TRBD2	CASSSVAGGAGELFF	TGTGCCAGCAGCTCCGTAGCGGGGGGGGCCGGGGAGCTGTTTTTT
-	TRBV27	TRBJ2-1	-	CASSLGKLGEQFF	TGTGCCAGCAGTCTCGGGAAGCTGGGCGAGCAGTTCTTC
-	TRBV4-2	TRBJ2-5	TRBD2	CASSQLAGSRETQYF	TGTGCCAGCAGCCAATTAGCGGGGAGTAGGGAGACCCAGTACTTC
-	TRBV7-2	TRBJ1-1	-	CASSLVWDTNTEAFF	TGTGCCAGCAGCTTAGTGTGGGACACAAACACTGAAGCTTTCTTT
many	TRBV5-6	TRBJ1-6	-	CASLKDNYNSPLHF	TGTGCCAGCCTAAAAGATAACTATAATTCACCCCTCCACTTT
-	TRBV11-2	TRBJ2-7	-	CASEQGGYEQYF	TGTGCCAGCGAACAGGGGGGGTACGAGCAGTACTTC
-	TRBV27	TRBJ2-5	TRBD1	CASSLFGTGGRQETQYF	TGTGCCAGCAGTTTATTTGGGACAGGGGGTCGACAAGAGACCCAGTACTTC
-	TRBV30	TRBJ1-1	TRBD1	CAWSILRQGTEAFF	TGTGCCTGGAGTATCCTCCGACAGGGTACTGAAGCTTTCTTT
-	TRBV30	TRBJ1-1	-	CAWRWRGEAFF	TGTGCCTGGAGGTGGCGGGGCGAAGCTTTCTTT
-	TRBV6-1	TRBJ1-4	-	CASSEDSWGLKLFF	TGTGCCAGCAGTGAGGATAGTTGGGGGCTAAAACTGTTTTTT
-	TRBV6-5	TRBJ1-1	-	CASSKRQTEAFF	TGTGCCAGCAGCAAAAGACAGACTGAAGCTTTCTTT
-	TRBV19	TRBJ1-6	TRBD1	CATAQGAGVSPLHF	TGTGCCACCGCCCAGGGGGCGGGGGTTTCACCCCTCCACTTT
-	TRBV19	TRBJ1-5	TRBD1	CASQTTGTGNQPQHF	TGTGCCAGTCAAACGACCGGGACAGGGAATCAGCCCCAGCATTTT
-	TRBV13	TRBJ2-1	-	CASSLGLVGGPLGNEQFF	TGTGCCAGCAGCTTAGGCCTCGTTGGCGGTCCGCTGGGCAATGAGCAGTTCTTC
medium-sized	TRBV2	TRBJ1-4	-	CASSETRVEKLFF	TGTGCCAGCAGTGAAACCCGGGTAGAAAAACTGTTTTTT
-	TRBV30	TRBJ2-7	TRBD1	CAWSRRGPDEQYF	TGTGCCTGGAGCCGCAGGGGGCCGGACGAGCAGTACTTC
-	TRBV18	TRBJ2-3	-	CASSPPVGGDTQYF	TGTGCCAGCTCACCACCGGTAGGCGGGGATACGCAGTATTTT
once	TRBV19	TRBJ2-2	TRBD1	CATLPQDRGQNTGELFF	TGTGCCACCCTACCCCAAGACAGGGGGCAGAACACCGGGGAGCTGTTTTTT
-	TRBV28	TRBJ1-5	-	CASRREANQPQHF	TGTGCCAGCCGAAGGGAGGCGAATCAGCCCCAGCATTTT
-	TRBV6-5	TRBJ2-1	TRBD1	CASSRRGPPRNEQFF	TGTGCCAGCAGCCGCAGGGGGCCTCCTAGGAATGAGCAGTTCTTC
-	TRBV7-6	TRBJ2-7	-	CASSSTGLAYEQYF	TGTGCCAGCAGCTCGACAGGCCTTGCCTACGAGCAGTACTTC
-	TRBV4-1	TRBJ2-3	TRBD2	CASSLGAGDTDTQYF	TGCGCCAGCAGCCTAGGTGCGGGGGATACAGATACGCAGTATTTT
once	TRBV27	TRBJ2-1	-	CASSLSSRVAYNEQFF	TGTGCCAGCAGTTTATCGTCCAGGGTAGCCTACAATGAGCAGTTCTTC
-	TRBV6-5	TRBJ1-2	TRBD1	CASGTTGGDYGYTF	TGTGCCAGCGGGACGACAGGGGGGGACTATGGCTACACCTTC
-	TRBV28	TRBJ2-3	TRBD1	CASSPRDRGPTDTQYF	TGTGCCAGCAGTCCGCGGGACAGGGGACCCACAGATACGCAGTATTTT
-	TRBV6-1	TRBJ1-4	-	CASSEILSGREKLFF	TGTGCCAGCAGTGAAATTCTATCAGGGCGTGAAAAACTGTTTTTT
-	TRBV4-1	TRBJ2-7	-	CASSPSERDYYEQYF	TGCGCCAGCAGCCCGTCCGAGAGGGATTACTACGAGCAGTACTTC
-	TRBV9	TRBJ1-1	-	CASSVDGIVSTEAFF	TGTGCCAGCAGCGTAGACGGGATAGTAAGCACTGAAGCTTTCTTT
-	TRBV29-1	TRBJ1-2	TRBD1	CSATGGSNYGYTF	TGCAGCGCAACAGGGGGCTCTAACTATGGCTACACCTTC
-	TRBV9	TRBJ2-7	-	CASSTGGRGDEQYF	TGTGCCAGCAGCACCGGCGGCAGGGGGGACGAGCAGTACTTC
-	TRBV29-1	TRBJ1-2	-	CSVRAGQRYGYTF	TGCAGCGTACGAGCGGGACAACGCTATGGCTACACCTTC
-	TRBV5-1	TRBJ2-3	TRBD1	CASSTGQFTDTQYF	TGCGCCAGCAGCACGGGACAGTTCACAGATACGCAGTATTTT
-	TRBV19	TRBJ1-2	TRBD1	CASRGQRVGYGYTF	TGTGCCAGTAGGGGACAGAGGGTGGGTTATGGCTACACCTTC
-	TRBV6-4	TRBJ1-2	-	CASSDGGRNGYTF	TGTGCCAGCAGTGACGGAGGGAGGAATGGCTACACCTTC
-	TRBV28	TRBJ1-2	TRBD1	CASSPDRGHYGYTF	TGTGCCAGCAGTCCCGACAGGGGTCACTATGGCTACACCTTC
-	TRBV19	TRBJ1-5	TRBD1	CASRPNRGDQPQHF	TGTGCCAGTAGGCCTAACAGGGGAGATCAGCCCCAGCATTTT
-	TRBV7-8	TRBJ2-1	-	CASSLAVTAGHNEQFF	TGTGCCAGCAGCTTAGCGGTCACGGCAGGGCACAATGAGCAGTTCTTC
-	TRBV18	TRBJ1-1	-	CASSPTGLNTEAFF	TGTGCCAGCTCACCAACAGGACTGAACACTGAAGCTTTCTTT
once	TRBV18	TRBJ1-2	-	CASSPPGTPSVGYGYTF	TGTGCCAGCTCACCACCCGGGACACCTTCCGTTGGCTATGGCTACACCTTC
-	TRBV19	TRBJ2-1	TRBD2	CASWTSEYNEQFF	TGTGCCAGTTGGACTAGCGAGTACAATGAGCAGTTCTTC